This T cell receptor beta chain was sequenced during a study of CD8 T cells in ankylosing spondylitis. The TCR beta libraries were generated through quantitative 5'-RACE incorporating molecular barcodes. A single record per CDR3 protein comes from TCRdb applying MiXCR to the 5' RACE reads. The sample lists 90,000 to 120,000 distinct CDR3 sequences; 24% were seen once. Turning to this clonotype: Antigen: not known.

Notes on the study in general: There was a TCR beta motif, made of several highly homologous variants, that appeared characteristic of ankylosing spondylitis blood. Prior literature has documented some motif variants in synovial fluid and blood from reactive arthritis.

The CDR3 spans 14 residues. Germline V gene lookup returns CDR1 SGDLS and CDR2 YYNGEE. Trimming removed 4 bases at V and 3 bases at J, with 11 bases between. The sequenced sample consisted of synovial fluid, either unsorted or a sorted T cell fraction (not recorded which). The genes are TRBV9 and TRBJ2-1; no firm D call. The sequence derives from a male donor with ankylosing spondylitis. The DNA of the CDR3 is TGTGCCAGCAGCATTGACACCGTCTACAATGAGCAGTTCTTC. As protein: CASSIDTVYNEQFF. Full variable domain (rest looked up from reference TRBV9 and TRBJ2-1): DSGVTQTPKHLITATGQRVTLRCSPRSGDLSVYWYQQSLDQGLQFLIQYYNGEERAKGNILERFSAQQFPDLHSELNLSSLELGDSALYFCASSIDTVYNEQFFGPGTRLTVL.